Each of the 31 T cell receptor beta chains below was sequenced from the same sample in a study of radiotherapy plus CTLA-4 blockade in lung cancer. The data were produced by immunoSEQ multiplex PCR, yet TCRdb's version contains in-frame clones alone and is incomplete. In the table there are 89,000 or so clones, 82% of which are singletons. The sequencing here drew on peripheral blood, taken from a patient treated with radiotherapy plus ipilimumab. The receptor set was obtained from a human donor with non-small cell lung cancer who had a partial response to radiotherapy plus ipilimumab.

The V and J genes are TRBV1 and TRBJ1-2; TRBD1, as called in the table, went unchecked against the DNA. TRBV1 corresponds to a pseudogene. The CDR3 totals 13 residues. Here the CDR3 reads CTSSDEGARGYTF. CDR3 in DNA: TGCACCAGCAGTGACGAGGGGGCGCGGGGCTACACCTTC.

The chain has TRBV6-1 and TRBJ2-7; D call uncertain. Germline CDR1 MNHNS, CDR2 SASEGT. The CDR3 loop spans 12 amino acids. The V and J ends lost 5 bases and 4 bases respectively, with 9 bases between them. The CDR3 nucleotides read TGTGCCAGCAGTCCCCACGAGTACGAGCAGTACTTC. Its translation is CASSPHEYEQYF.

This clone showed up just a few times. The V gene is TRBV27, the J gene TRBJ2-3; 10 nucleotides match TRBD1. There are 14 residues in the CDR3. V lost 4 bases, J lost 4 bases, and 2 bases stayed unmatched. Germline CDR1 and CDR2: MNHEY and SMNVEV (reference sequence). CDR3 in amino acids: CASSWGQGPDTQYF. The CDR3 region has the DNA TGTGCCAGCAGTTGGGGACAGGGGCCAGATACGCAGTATTTT.

The J gene is TRBJ1-2, the V gene TRBV11-2; D is uncertain. The CDR3 consists of 14 residues. Trimming removed 3 bases from V and 5 bases from J, with 13 bases in between. Germline-derived CDR1 and CDR2 are SGHAT and FQNNGV. CDR3 amino acids: CASSFGRPPYGYTF. The CDR3 nucleotides are TGTGCCAGCAGCTTCGGCAGGCCCCCTTATGGCTACACCTTC.

V is TRBV29-1 and J is TRBJ2-3; 7 bases match TRBD2. Germline V gene lookup returns CDR1 SQVTM and CDR2 ANQGSEA. CDR3 length: 15 amino acids. The V gene end was trimmed by 0 bases and the J gene end by 1 base; junction bases not matched to a gene: 4. The CDR3: CSVEDSGDGTDTQYF. In nucleotides, the CDR3 is TGCAGCGTTGAAGACAGCGGGGACGGCACAGATACGCAGTATTTT.

This sequence joins TRBV5-1 and TRBJ2-3, with TRBD1 matching over 7 bases. J lost 1 base, V lost 1 base, and 3 bases had no gene match. Germline CDR1 is SGHRS and CDR2 is YFSETQ. The length of the CDR3 is 15 residues. The CDR3 nucleotides read TGCGCCAGCAGCTTGCTGACAGGGCGCACAGATACGCAGTATTTT. Encoded protein: CASSLLTGRTDTQYF.

CDR3 amino acids: CASTLSGMGQSSYEQYF. The CDR3, as DNA: TGTGCCAGCACCCTTAGTGGGATGGGACAGAGCTCCTACGAGCAGTACTTC. The chain has TRBV7-9 and TRBJ2-7; 7 positions agree with TRBD1. J gave up 0 bases and V 7 bases, and 15 bases lay outside the gene matches. Per the germline V gene, CDR1 is SEHNR and CDR2 is FQNEAQ (reference sequence). The CDR3 spans 17 residues.

The rearrangement joins TRBV19 to TRBJ2-7; the D is unclear. Germline loops: CDR1 LNHDA, CDR2 SQIVND (reference sequence). This CDR3 has 13 amino acids. The V end lost 1 base, the J end lost 5 bases, and 9 bases lay between the germline ends. CDR3 nucleotides: TGTGCCAGTAGTATAGCCCAGGCTCACGAGCAGTACTTC. Translation: CASSIAQAHEQYF. The variable domain in full, completed from reference TRBV19 and TRBJ2-7, reads DGGITQSPKYLFRKEGQNVTLSCEQNLNHDAMYWYRQDPGQGLRLIYYSQIVNDFQKGDIAEGYSVSREKKESFPLTVTSAQKNPTAFYLCASSIAQAHEQYFGPGTRLTVT.

This clone was seen a few times. The rearrangement links TRBV29-1 to TRBJ1-1, with 9 nucleotides matching TRBD1. The length of the CDR3 is 14 residues. J was trimmed by 5 bases and V by 7 bases; bases with no gene match: 11. Germline V CDR1 and CDR2: SQVTM, ANQGSEA. The CDR3 DNA is TGCAGCGGGGAATCCGGACAGGGGCGGACTGAAGCTTTCTTT. Translating it yields CSGESGQGRTEAFF. Together with reference TRBV29-1 and TRBJ1-1, the CDR3 gives the full variable domain: SAVISQKPSRDICQRGTSLTIQCQVDSQVTMMFWYRQQPGQSLTLIATANQGSEATYESGFVIDKFPISRPNLTFSTLTVSNMSPEDSSIYLCSGESGQGRTEAFFGQGTRLTVV.

This chain links TRBV11-3 with TRBJ1-1; 7 bases map to TRBD1. The J segment lost 5 bases and the V segment lost 5 bases, leaving 8 bases of the junction unmatched. Germline CDR1 is SGHNT and CDR2 is YENEEA. The length of the CDR3 is 14 residues. The CDR3 bases are TGTGCCAGCAGCCCAAGACAGGGTGGGACTGAAGCTTTCTTT. This encodes CASSPRQGGTEAFF.

V gene TRBV27 combines with J gene TRBJ2-7; D uncertain. The CDR3 spans 11 residues. Trimming took off 7 bases at V and 6 bases at J, with 10 bases between the two ends. Germline values: CDR1 MNHEY, CDR2 SMNVEV (reference sequence). CDR3 residues: CASTCGPEQYF. DNA for the CDR3: TGTGCCAGCACCTGCGGTCCCGAGCAGTACTTC.

J is TRBJ2-7 and V is TRBV7-8; 8 bases agree with TRBD2. The germline CDR1 and CDR2 sequences are SGHVS and FQNEAQ. The CDR3 has 16 amino acids. The junction had 9 bases not matched to a gene; V was cut back by 2 bases and J by 3 bases. The CDR3 DNA is TGTGCCAGCAGCTTACCGGGCGGGAGGACTATCTACGAGCAGTACTTC. Its protein product is CASSLPGGRTIYEQYF. The variable domain in full, completed from reference TRBV7-8 and TRBJ2-7, reads GAGVSQSPRYKVAKRGQDVALRCDPISGHVSLFWYQQALGQGPEFLTYFQNEAQLDKSGLPSDRFFAERPEGSVSTLKIQRTQQEDSAVYLCASSLPGGRTIYEQYFGPGTRLTVT.

The chain recombines TRBV2 with TRBJ1-1; no clear D. The V end lost 4 bases, the J end lost 3 bases, and 9 bases lay between the germline ends. The CDR3 is 13 residues long. The germline CDR1 and CDR2 sequences are SNHLY and FYNNEI. Here the CDR3 reads CASSVSRDTEAFF. CDR3 DNA sequence: TGTGCCAGCAGTGTCAGCCGGGACACTGAAGCTTTCTTT.

This clone occurred a few times. The chain couples TRBV2 to TRBJ2-3; 15 bases line up with TRBD2. V lost 1 base and J lost 7; bases outside the gene matches: 6. Germline values: CDR1 SNHLY, CDR2 FYNNEI. This CDR3 comprises 17 residues. CDR3 loop: CASSEGTSGRVGNTQYF. The CDR3 bases are TGTGCCAGCAGTGAAGGGACTAGCGGGAGGGTGGGAAATACGCAGTATTTT.

V is TRBV6-5 and J is TRBJ1-1; D possibly corresponds to TRBD1 (5 bases). The CDR3 sequence is 13 residues long. CDR1 is MNHEY and CDR2 is SVGAGI in the germline V gene. V was trimmed by 6 bases and J by 3 bases, leaving 11 bases between them. CDR3 region: CASSTDSYTEAFF. CDR3 bases: TGTGCCAGCAGCACTGACAGTTACACTGAAGCTTTCTTT.

CDR3 region: CASSLRPGGSNEQFF. CDR3 nucleotide sequence: TGTGCCAGCAGCTTAAGGCCAGGGGGGTCAAATGAGCAGTTCTTC. The chain carries TRBV7-2 and TRBJ2-1; TRBD1 is a possible D gene (7 bases). CDR1 and CDR2 from the germline V gene are SGHTA and FQGNSA. Trimming pared 2 bases from V and 7 bases from J, leaving 15 bases between. CDR3 length: 15 amino acids.

The chain is built from TRBV7-9 and TRBJ1-5, with D perhaps matching TRBD1 (5 bases). The CDR3 spans 17 residues. Germline-derived CDR1 and CDR2 are SEHNR and FQNEAQ (reference sequence). The V and J ends lost 5 bases and 0 bases respectively, with 17 bases between them. The CDR3 sequence is CASSQAGQLYSNQPQHF. CDR3 coding DNA: TGTGCCAGCAGCCAAGCAGGGCAGCTTTATAGCAATCAGCCCCAGCATTTT.

V usage is TRBV7-2 and J usage is TRBJ2-1; a weak D match, TRBD1 (5 bases). V was cut by 5 bases and J by 2 bases, with 16 bases left in between. CDR3 length equals 16 residues. The V gene's germline CDR1 is SGHTA and CDR2 FQGNSA. The CDR3 protein is CASSPNTGPPYNEQFF. As DNA, the CDR3 is TGTGCCAGCAGCCCAAATACAGGCCCGCCCTACAATGAGCAGTTCTTC.

This clone came up a few times. This chain joins TRBV13 and TRBJ1-1, with D possibly matching TRBD1 (5 bases). CDR1 and CDR2 from the germline V gene are PRHDT and FYEKMQ (reference sequence). V shed 3 bases and J shed 2 bases, with 13 bases lying between them. The CDR3 has 15 residues. The CDR3 DNA reads as TGTGCCAGCAGCTTCGAGACGGGACTTAACACTGAAGCTTTCTTT. Protein: CASSFETGLNTEAFF.

The rearrangement links TRBV6-8 to TRBJ1-5; a possible D gene is TRBD1 (6 bases). The CDR3 has 16 amino acids. V was clipped by 5 bases and J by 1 base, with 15 bases between them. Germline lookup yields CDR1 MNHGY and CDR2 SAAAGT. This chain's CDR3 is CASSPGTRGSNQPQHF. The DNA for the CDR3 is TGTGCCAGCAGTCCCGGGACAAGGGGGAGCAATCAGCCCCAGCATTTT.

The chain couples TRBV7-9 to TRBJ2-1; 8 positions agree with TRBD2. The CDR3 loop spans 17 amino acids. Trimming took 5 bases from V and 5 from J; bases not matched to a gene: 14. CDR1 and CDR2 (germline): SEHNR, FQNEAQ (reference sequence). DNA for the CDR3: TGTGCCAGCAGCCTTCCCCCCCGACTAGCGCGGAACAATGAGCAGTTCTTC. Translation gives CASSLPPRLARNNEQFF.

The J gene is TRBJ1-2, the V gene TRBV5-4; D may be TRBD1 (5 bases). Deletions cut 3 bases from V and 2 bases from J, with 8 bases between. Germline values: CDR1 SGHNT, CDR2 YYREEE (reference sequence). The CDR3 has 13 residues. CDR3 residues: CASSSGKNYGYTF. The CDR3 coding sequence is TGTGCCAGCAGCTCAGGGAAGAACTATGGCTACACCTTC.

V gene TRBV6-6 combines with J gene TRBJ1-2; 9 bases align to TRBD1. From germline, CDR1 is MNHNY and CDR2 SVGAGI (reference sequence). With 6 bases clipped from V and 4 bases from J, the junction kept 3 bases outside the gene matches. There are 13 residues in the CDR3. CDR3 sequence (DNA): TGTGCCAGCAGGGAACAGGGGGCCTATGGCTACACCTTC. This codes for CASREQGAYGYTF.

The CDR3 region is CASSPTTRTDTQYF. CDR3 coding DNA: TGTGCCAGTAGTCCGACCACTAGGACAGATACGCAGTATTTT. J is TRBJ2-3 and V is TRBV19, with D tentatively TRBD2 (5 bases). Germline CDR1 reads LNHDA; CDR2 reads SQIVND (reference sequence). With 5 bases removed from V and 3 bases from J, the gap between germline ends came to 12 bases. The CDR3 consists of 14 residues.

This clone has just one count. The rearrangement joins TRBV10-2 to TRBJ2-7, with D unclear. V was shortened by 8 bases and J by 2 bases, with 10 bases between the two germline ends. Germline V lookup: CDR1 WSHSY, CDR2 SAAADI. CDR3 length: 12 residues. The CDR3 protein is CASGQVPYEQYF. CDR3 DNA sequence: TGCGCCAGCGGCCAGGTACCCTACGAGCAGTACTTC.

The chain couples TRBV6-1 to TRBJ2-3; TRBD2 agrees at 7 bases. The junction had 6 bases not matched to a gene; V was cut back by 5 bases and J by 1 base. This CDR3 comprises 15 residues. Germline assignment: CDR1 MNHNS and CDR2 SASEGT. The CDR3 reads CASSPLRGGTDTQYF. The DNA for the CDR3 is TGTGCCAGCAGTCCCCTCCGGGGGGGCACAGATACGCAGTATTTT.

The chain employs TRBV18 and TRBJ2-1, with 7 bases that match TRBD2. CDR1 KGHSH and CDR2 LQKENI come from the germline V gene. CDR3 size: 12 residues. V was clipped by 3 bases and J by 15 bases; unmatched bases: 8. CDR3 amino acids: CASSPASGKAFF. DNA of the CDR3: TGTGCCAGCTCACCCGCGAGCGGGAAGGCGTTCTTC.

This chain connects TRBV20-1 to TRBJ1-1; the D gene is possibly TRBD1 (6 bases). The germline V gene has CDR1 DFQATT and CDR2 SNEGSKA (reference sequence). The CDR3 sequence is 11 residues long. Trimming stripped 4 bases from V and 4 bases from J, with 7 bases between. This chain's CDR3 is CSATGVTEAFF. In DNA form, the CDR3 reads TGCAGTGCTACAGGGGTCACTGAAGCTTTCTTT.

The genes are TRBV7-3 and TRBJ1-1, with D possibly TRBD1 on 6 matching bases. Germline values: CDR1 SGHTA, CDR2 FQGTGA. V lost 4 bases and J lost 0, with 12 bases in between. There are 15 residues in the CDR3. In nucleotides, the CDR3 is TGTGCCAGCAGCTCCGCAGGGGCCATGAACACTGAAGCTTTCTTT. Its protein is CASSSAGAMNTEAFF.

This clone showed up just a few times. The V call is TRBV5-1, the J call TRBJ2-7, with 10 bases identical to TRBD2. The CDR3 length is 14 residues. With 4 bases clipped from V and 2 bases from J, the junction kept 3 bases outside the gene matches. Per the germline V gene, CDR1 is SGHRS and CDR2 is YFSETQ. The CDR3 loop reads CASSGTSAPYEQYF. The CDR3 bases are TGCGCCAGCAGCGGGACTAGCGCACCCTACGAGCAGTACTTC.

The V gene is TRBV7-9, the J gene TRBJ2-5; tentative D call: TRBD2 (6 bases). Germline-derived CDR1 and CDR2 are SEHNR and FQNEAQ (reference sequence). The ends were cut back, 5 bases at V and 0 bases at J, with 13 bases in the middle. This CDR3 is built from 15 residues. CDR3: CASSPRGRYQETQYF. CDR3 nucleotide sequence: TGTGCCAGCAGCCCCCGTGGGAGGTACCAAGAGACCCAGTACTTC.